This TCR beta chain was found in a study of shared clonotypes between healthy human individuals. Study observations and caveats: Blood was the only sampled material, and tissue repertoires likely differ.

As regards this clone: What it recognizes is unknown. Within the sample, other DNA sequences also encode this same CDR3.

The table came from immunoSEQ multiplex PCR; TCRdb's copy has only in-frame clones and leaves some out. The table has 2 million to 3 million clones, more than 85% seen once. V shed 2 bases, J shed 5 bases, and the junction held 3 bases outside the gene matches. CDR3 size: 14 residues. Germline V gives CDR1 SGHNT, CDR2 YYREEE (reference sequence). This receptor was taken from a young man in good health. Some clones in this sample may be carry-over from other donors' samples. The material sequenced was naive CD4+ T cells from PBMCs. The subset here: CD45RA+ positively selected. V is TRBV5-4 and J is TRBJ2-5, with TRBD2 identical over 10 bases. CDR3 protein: CASSLAGGQETQYF. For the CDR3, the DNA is TGTGCCAGCAGCTTAGCGGGAGGGCAGGAGACCCAGTACTTC.